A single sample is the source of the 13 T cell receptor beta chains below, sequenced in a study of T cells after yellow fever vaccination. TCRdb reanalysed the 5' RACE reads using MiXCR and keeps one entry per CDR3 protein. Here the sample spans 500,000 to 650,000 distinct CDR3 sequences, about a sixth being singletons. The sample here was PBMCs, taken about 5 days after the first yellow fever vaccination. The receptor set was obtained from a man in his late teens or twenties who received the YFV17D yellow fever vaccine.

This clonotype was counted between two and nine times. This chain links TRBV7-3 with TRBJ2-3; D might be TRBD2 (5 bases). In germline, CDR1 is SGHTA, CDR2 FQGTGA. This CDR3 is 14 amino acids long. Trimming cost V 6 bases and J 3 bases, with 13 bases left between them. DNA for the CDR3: TGTGCCAGCAGATCGGGATCGGGGACAGATACGCAGTATTTT. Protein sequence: CASRSGSGTDTQYF.

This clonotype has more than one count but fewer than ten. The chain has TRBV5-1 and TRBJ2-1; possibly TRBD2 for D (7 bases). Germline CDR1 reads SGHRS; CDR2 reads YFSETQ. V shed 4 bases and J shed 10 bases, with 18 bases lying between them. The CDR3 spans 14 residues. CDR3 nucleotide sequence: TGCGCCAGCAGCCCGGGGACTATAGGGGGAGAGCAGTTCTTC. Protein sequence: CASSPGTIGGEQFF.

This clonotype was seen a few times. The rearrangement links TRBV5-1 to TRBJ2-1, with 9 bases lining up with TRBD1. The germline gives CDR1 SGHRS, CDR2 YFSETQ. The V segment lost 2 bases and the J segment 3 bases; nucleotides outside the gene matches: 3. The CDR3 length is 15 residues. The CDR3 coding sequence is TGCGCCAGCAGCTTCACAGGGGGCGTCTACAATGAGCAGTTCTTC. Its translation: CASSFTGGVYNEQFF.

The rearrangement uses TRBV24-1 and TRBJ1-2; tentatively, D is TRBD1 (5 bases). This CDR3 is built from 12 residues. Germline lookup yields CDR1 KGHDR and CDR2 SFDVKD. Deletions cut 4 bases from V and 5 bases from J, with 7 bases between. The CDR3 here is CATSERGYGYTF. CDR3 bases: TGTGCCACCAGTGAAAGGGGATATGGCTACACCTTC.

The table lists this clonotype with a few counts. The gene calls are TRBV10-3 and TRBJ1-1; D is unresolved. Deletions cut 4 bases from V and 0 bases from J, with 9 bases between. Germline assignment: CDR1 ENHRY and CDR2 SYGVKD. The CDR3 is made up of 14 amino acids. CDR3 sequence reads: CAISGRAMNTEAFF. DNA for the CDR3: TGTGCCATCAGTGGTCGAGCCATGAACACTGAAGCTTTCTTT.

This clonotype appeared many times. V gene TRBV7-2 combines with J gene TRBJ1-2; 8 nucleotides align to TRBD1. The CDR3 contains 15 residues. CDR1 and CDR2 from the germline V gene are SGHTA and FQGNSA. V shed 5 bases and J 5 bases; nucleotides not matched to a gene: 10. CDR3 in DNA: TGTGCCAGCAGCCTGAGGACAGGGATGGATTATGGCTACACCTTC. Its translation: CASSLRTGMDYGYTF. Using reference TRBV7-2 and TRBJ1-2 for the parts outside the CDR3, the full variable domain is GAGVSQSPSNKVTEKGKDVELRCDPISGHTALYWYRQSLGQGLEFLIYFQGNSAPDKSGLPSDRFSAERTGGSVSTLTIQRTQQEDSAVYLCASSLRTGMDYGYTFGSGTRLTVV.

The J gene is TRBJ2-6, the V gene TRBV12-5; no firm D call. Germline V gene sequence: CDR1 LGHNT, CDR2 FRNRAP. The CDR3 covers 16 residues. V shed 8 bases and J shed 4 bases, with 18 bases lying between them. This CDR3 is CASSQALFRGANVLTF. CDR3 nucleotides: TGTGCTAGTTCCCAGGCCCTGTTTCGAGGGGCCAACGTCCTGACTTTC.

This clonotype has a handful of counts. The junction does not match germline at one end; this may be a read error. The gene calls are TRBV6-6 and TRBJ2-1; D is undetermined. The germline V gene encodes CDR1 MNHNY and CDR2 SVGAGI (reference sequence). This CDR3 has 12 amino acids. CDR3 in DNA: TGTGCCAGCAGTTACCGGGCTGCAATGGCGATCTTC. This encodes CASSYRAAMAIF.

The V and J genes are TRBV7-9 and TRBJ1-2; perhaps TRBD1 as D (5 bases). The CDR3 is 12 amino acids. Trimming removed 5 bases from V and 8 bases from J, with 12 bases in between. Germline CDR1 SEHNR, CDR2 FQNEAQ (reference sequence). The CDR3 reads CASSLRAAGYTF. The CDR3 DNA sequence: TGTGCCAGCAGCCTCAGGGCGGCCGGCTACACCTTC. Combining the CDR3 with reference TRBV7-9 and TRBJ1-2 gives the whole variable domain DTGVSQNPRHKITKRGQNVTFRCDPISEHNRLYWYRQTLGQGPEFLTYFQNEAQLEKSRLLSDRFSAERPKGSFSTLEIQRTEQGDSAMYLCASSLRAAGYTFGSGTRLTVV.

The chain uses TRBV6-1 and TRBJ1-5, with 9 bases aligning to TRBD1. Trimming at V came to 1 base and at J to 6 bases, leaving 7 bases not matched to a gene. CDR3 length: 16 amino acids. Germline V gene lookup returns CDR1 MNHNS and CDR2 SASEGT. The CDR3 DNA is TGTGCCAGCAGTGAAGGGACCGGGACAGGGCTTCAGCCCCAGCATTTT. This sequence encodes CASSEGTGTGLQPQHF.

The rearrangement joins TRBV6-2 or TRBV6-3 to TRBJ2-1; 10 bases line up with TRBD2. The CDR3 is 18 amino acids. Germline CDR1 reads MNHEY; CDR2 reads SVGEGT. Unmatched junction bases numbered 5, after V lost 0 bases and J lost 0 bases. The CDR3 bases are TGTGCCAGCAGTTACTCAACTAGCGGGGCTAGCTCCTACAATGAGCAGTTCTTC. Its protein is CASSYSTSGASSYNEQFF.

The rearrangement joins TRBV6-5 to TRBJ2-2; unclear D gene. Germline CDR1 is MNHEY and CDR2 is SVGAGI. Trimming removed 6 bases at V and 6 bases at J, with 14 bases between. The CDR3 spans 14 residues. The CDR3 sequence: CASRYGRGAGELFF. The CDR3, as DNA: TGTGCCAGCAGATACGGGCGAGGTGCCGGGGAGCTGTTTTTT.

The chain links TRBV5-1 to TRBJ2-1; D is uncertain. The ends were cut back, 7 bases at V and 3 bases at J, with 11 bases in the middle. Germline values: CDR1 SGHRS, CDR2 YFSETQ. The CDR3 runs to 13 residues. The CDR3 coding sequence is TGCGCCAGCGCACGGAGTAACTACAATGAGCAGTTCTTC. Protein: CASARSNYNEQFF.